The 21 T cell receptor beta chains below all came from one sample that was sequenced in a study of OX40 agonist ivuxolimab in advanced cancers. Produced via immunoSEQ multiplex PCR; TCRdb's table is partial and in-frame only. Here the sample spans roughly 67,000 clones, approximately 90% being singletons. Sequenced material: CD4+ or CD8+ T cells sorted from blood, taken in a trial of the OX40 agonist ivuxolimab. These receptors were taken from an adult with an advanced solid tumor such as melanoma, head and neck, liver or kidney cancer.

This chain links TRBV11-3 with TRBJ1-2; D is unresolved. This CDR3 has 14 residues. Germline-derived CDR1 and CDR2 are SGHNT and YENEEA. Trimming pared 5 bases from V and 0 bases from J, leaving 10 bases between. The CDR3: CASSLQQTNYGYTF. Here the CDR3 DNA reads TGTGCCAGCAGCCTCCAACAAACTAACTATGGCTACACCTTC. The complete variable domain, with remaining parts taken from reference TRBV11-3 and TRBJ1-2, reads EAGVVQSPRYKIIEKKQPVAFWCNPISGHNTLYWYLQNLGQGPELLIRYENEEAVDDSQLPKDRFSAERLKGVDSTLKIQPAELGDSAVYLCASSLQQTNYGYTFGSGTRLTVV.

The chain carries TRBV19 and TRBJ1-4; D may be TRBD1 (6 bases). Trimming stripped 6 bases from V and 0 bases from J, with 11 bases between. This CDR3 contains 15 residues. Germline V gene lookup returns CDR1 LNHDA and CDR2 SQIVND (reference sequence). The CDR3 loop reads CASRTGGATNEKLFF. The DNA of the CDR3 is TGTGCCAGTAGGACAGGAGGGGCAACTAATGAAAAACTGTTTTTT.

V is TRBV6-4 and J is TRBJ1-2, with TRBD1 matching 8 bases. The CDR3 is 14 residues long. With V trimmed by 5 bases and J by 8 bases, 10 bases remained unmatched. Germline V CDR1 and CDR2: MRHNA, SNTAGT. The CDR3 DNA reads TGTGCCAGCAGTACCACAGGGGGATTGGGAGGCTACACCTTC. Encoded protein: CASSTTGGLGGYTF.

The rearrangement joins TRBV5-1 to TRBJ2-2; TRBD1 matches at 8 bases. The V segment lost 1 base and the J segment 5 bases; nucleotides outside the gene matches: 10. The CDR3 is 17 amino acids. Germline-derived CDR1 and CDR2 are SGHRS and YFSETQ. In nucleotides, the CDR3 is TGCGCCAGCAGCTTGTGGTCCCAGGGGGCAAAAACCGGGGAGCTGTTTTTT. Its protein product is CASSLWSQGAKTGELFF.

V is TRBV18 and J is TRBJ1-1, with D unclear. There are 14 residues in the CDR3. Germline V gene data show CDR1 as KGHSH and CDR2 as LQKENI. With 3 bases removed from V and 12 bases from J, the gap between germline ends came to 20 bases. The CDR3 is CASSPMDGLERTFF. CDR3 DNA: TGTGCCAGCTCACCTATGGATGGTCTCGAGAGAACTTTCTTT.

This chain joins TRBV4-2 and TRBJ2-7; D unresolved. V was cut by 0 bases and J by 3 bases, with 24 bases left in between. This CDR3 has 19 amino acids. Germline-derived CDR1 and CDR2 are LGHNA and YNFKEQ. CDR3 nucleotides: TGTGCCAGCAGCCAAGATCCGGCAGGATTCCATACCCCCCACTACGAGCAGTACTTC. Its protein product is CASSQDPAGFHTPHYEQYF.

This clone was found once. The chain couples TRBV27 to TRBJ1-2; D not resolved. CDR1 MNHEY and CDR2 SMNVEV come from the germline V gene (reference sequence). The V end lost 0 bases, the J end lost 2 bases, and 7 bases lay between the germline ends. There are 14 residues in the CDR3. The CDR3 DNA reads TGTGCCAGCAGTTTATCGCCAGCCAACTATGGCTACACCTTC. Translation: CASSLSPANYGYTF.

The CDR3 DNA reads TGCGCCAGCAGTCAATCGGTTGGGGACAGGGGCTCGAGCACTGAAGCTTTCTTT. Its translation: CASSQSVGDRGSSTEAFF. This sequence joins TRBV23-1 and TRBJ1-1; 10 nucleotides align to TRBD1. TRBV23-1 is an open reading frame, and its role is uncertain. The V segment lost 0 bases and the J segment 4 bases; nucleotides outside the gene matches: 11. The CDR3 loop spans 18 amino acids.

The rearrangement joins TRBV14 to TRBJ1-5, with no clear D. The CDR3 runs to 16 residues. Germline V gene lookup returns CDR1 SGHDN and CDR2 FVKESK. Trimming left V 0 bases short and J 2 bases short, with 11 bases between. In DNA, the CDR3 is TGTGCCAGCAGCCAAGAGCCGGGTACCCGCAATCAGCCCCAGCATTTT. Translation gives CASSQEPGTRNQPQHF.

The chain uses TRBV9 and TRBJ2-1, with D perhaps matching TRBD1 (6 bases). Trimming left V 0 bases short and J 8 bases short, with 15 bases between. The CDR3 runs 15 residues. From germline, CDR1 is SGDLS and CDR2 YYNGEE. The CDR3 loop reads CASSVGRGRADEQFF. As DNA, the CDR3 is TGTGCCAGCAGCGTAGGCAGGGGAAGGGCCGATGAGCAGTTCTTC.

This clone was picked up one time. The chain has TRBV7-9 and TRBJ1-1; TRBD1 matches 7 bases. The CDR3 sequence is 16 residues long. V lost 1 base to trimming and J lost 3 bases; unmatched junction nucleotides: 8. Germline CDR1 and CDR2: SEHNR and FQNEAQ (reference sequence). This CDR3 reads CASSLEISGQHTEAFF. Here the CDR3 DNA reads TGTGCCAGCAGCTTAGAGATATCGGGACAGCACACTGAAGCTTTCTTT.

V and J are TRBV5-1 and TRBJ2-3; 10 bases align to TRBD2. The CDR3 consists of 15 residues. CDR1 SGHRS and CDR2 YFSETQ come from the germline V gene. The trim removed 5 bases at V and 0 bases at J, leaving 3 bases unmatched. CDR3 in DNA: TGCGCCAGCAGTTCTAGCGGGAGTAGCACAGATACGCAGTATTTT. Amino acids: CASSSSGSSTDTQYF.

This chain links TRBV19 with TRBJ2-7, with 8 bases fitting TRBD2. Trimming at V came to 5 bases and at J to 2 bases, leaving 8 bases not matched to a gene. Germline V gene data show CDR1 as LNHDA and CDR2 as SQIVND (reference sequence). The CDR3 is 15 amino acids. The CDR3 reads CASSDQAGDTYEQYF. Written as DNA, the CDR3 is TGTGCCAGTAGTGATCAAGCGGGAGACACCTACGAGCAGTACTTC.

This chain joins TRBV2 and TRBJ2-1; 7 nucleotides agree with TRBD2. The V and J ends lost 5 bases and 7 bases, in that order; junction bases with no gene match: 11. CDR3 size: 15 residues. Per germline, CDR1 SNHLY and CDR2 FYNNEI. CDR3 in amino acids: CASSYGITRGNEQFF. For the CDR3, the DNA is TGTGCCAGCAGTTACGGGATAACGCGGGGGAATGAGCAGTTCTTC.

This sequence joins TRBV14 and TRBJ2-1, with D maybe TRBD1 (5 bases). CDR1 is SGHDN, CDR2 FVKESK, per germline. V gave up 4 bases and J gave up 4 bases, with 17 bases separating them. The CDR3 runs to 16 residues. This CDR3 is CASSPIPVGHYNEQFF. The CDR3 DNA reads as TGTGCCAGCAGCCCCATACCGGTCGGACATTACAATGAGCAGTTCTTC.

The CDR3 bases are TGTGCCAGCAGCCAAATGGGACTAGCGGGAACGGTCGCCAACGTCCTGACTTTC. Residues: CASSQMGLAGTVANVLTF. V and J are TRBV4-2 and TRBJ2-6; TRBD2 matches at 13 bases. V lost 2 bases, J lost 7 bases, and 8 bases stayed unmatched. The CDR3 length is 18 residues. The germline V gene has CDR1 LGHNA and CDR2 YNFKEQ.

The chain is built from TRBV7-2 and TRBJ2-3; TRBD2 is a possible D gene (6 bases). Germline assignment: CDR1 SGHTA and CDR2 FQGNSA. The CDR3 contains 15 residues. V lost 5 bases and J lost 0, with 12 bases in between. In DNA, the CDR3 is TGTGCCAGCAGCCTCCTAGCGACCAGCACAGATACGCAGTATTTT. The encoded protein is CASSLLATSTDTQYF.

V is TRBV6-1 and J is TRBJ1-4; D is ambiguous. CDR1 is MNHNS and CDR2 is SASEGT in the germline V gene. The length of the CDR3 is 14 residues. V lost 3 bases to trimming and J lost 7 bases, with 12 bases between them. This chain's CDR3 is CASSDPRVGEKLFF. The CDR3 DNA follows: TGTGCCAGCAGTGACCCCCGTGTGGGTGAAAAACTGTTTTTT.

The V call is TRBV5-1, the J call TRBJ2-7, with D perhaps matching TRBD2 (6 bases). The length of the CDR3 is 15 residues. Trimming pared 4 bases from V and 7 bases from J, leaving 21 bases between. Germline CDR1 reads SGHRS; CDR2 reads YFSETQ. CDR3 loop: CASSPLEGLWMEQYF. The CDR3 coding sequence is TGCGCCAGCAGCCCGTTGGAGGGCCTTTGGATGGAGCAGTACTTC.

The table lists this clone with a few counts. V usage is TRBV11-3 and J usage is TRBJ1-2; D uncertain. V was pared by 1 base and J by 4 bases, with 7 bases between. This CDR3 comprises 13 residues. Germline V gene sequence: CDR1 SGHNT, CDR2 YENEEA. The CDR3 loop reads CASSLAAGYGYTF. The CDR3 nucleotides are TGTGCCAGCAGCTTAGCGGCGGGCTATGGCTACACCTTC.

The rearrangement joins TRBV28 to TRBJ2-1; 11 bases are shared with TRBD1. This CDR3 has 13 amino acids. V gave up 6 bases and J gave up 6 bases; unmatched junction bases: 1. CDR1 MDHEN and CDR2 SYDVKM come from the germline V gene. In DNA form, the CDR3 reads TGTGCCAGCAGGGGGACAGGGGGCAATGAGCAGTTCTTC. Translating gives CASRGTGGNEQFF.